This T cell receptor (beta chain) is from a study of blood T cell repertoires in COVID-19. Overall study context: Sources were T cells, B-cell-depleted T cells, or PBMCs; the material itself was cDNA or gDNA.

Germline CDR1 is MDHEN and CDR2 is SYDVKM. The CDR3 length is 14 residues. Trimming removed 6 bases from V and 6 bases from J; junction bases left unmatched: 6. Authors' methods: Estimates of nucleated cell counts were drawn from the amplification of reference gene primers. Some clones are missing from TCRdb's copy, which holds only in-frame ones; the method was immunoSEQ multiplex PCR. The V and J calls and clone size were taken over from that table, and D and trimming were inferred from the DNA. The repertoire holds fewer than 300,000 clones, with 83% as singletons. Sequences were obtained from peripheral blood. The genes are TRBV28 and TRBJ1-4; 8 bases agree with TRBD1. This clonotype was obtained from a woman between 50 and 59 years old who had recovered from COVID-19. The CDR3 loop is CASSPGGSYEKLFF. The CDR3 DNA follows: TGTGCCAGCAGCCCAGGGGGCAGTTATGAAAAACTGTTTTTT.